Following are 11 T cell receptor beta chains from one sample sequenced in a study of vaccination effects on CD4 cells after COVID-19. CD4+ T cells were isolated after 10 days of culture. Participants got two doses of BNT162b2 or mRNA-1273 vaccine. These receptors are not linked to any known antigen. Libraries were prepared by immunoSEQ multiplex PCR; TCRdb keeps only in-frame clonotypes and omits some of them. The table has some 66,000 clones, approximately 80% seen once. The sample consisted of CD4+ T cells from PBMCs cultured without peptide, taken after COVID-19 vaccination. These TCRs come from a human donor who received a COVID-19 vaccine.

The rearrangement joins TRBV5-1 to TRBJ1-2; TRBD1 matches at 7 bases. There are 14 residues in the CDR3. V lost 4 bases to trimming and J lost 6 bases; unmatched junction nucleotides: 9. Germline values: CDR1 SGHRS, CDR2 YFSETQ. The CDR3 sequence is CASSQSGTDNGYTF. In DNA form, the CDR3 reads TGCGCCAGCAGCCAAAGCGGGACAGATAATGGCTACACCTTC.

The V call is TRBV28, the J call TRBJ1-3; D is perhaps TRBD1 (5 bases). The CDR3 has 15 residues. The germline gives CDR1 MDHEN, CDR2 SYDVKM. The V end was cut by 4 bases, the J end by 4 bases, with 14 bases between. As DNA, the CDR3 is TGTGCCAGCAGTTCCTACGGAAGGGGAGGAAACACCATATATTTT. Its translation is CASSSYGRGGNTIYF. The entire variable domain, with the rest obtained from reference TRBV28 and TRBJ1-3, is as follows: DVKVTQSSRYLVKRTGEKVFLECVQDMDHENMFWYRQDPGLGLRLIYFSYDVKMKEKGDIPEGYSVSREKKERFSLILESASTNQTSMYLCASSSYGRGGNTIYFGEGSWLTVV.

This rearrangement joins TRBV3-1 (or the pseudogene TRBV3-2) to TRBJ2-3, with no clear D. Germline values: CDR1 LGHDT, CDR2 YNNKEL (reference sequence). The CDR3 has 13 amino acids. The V gene lost 6 bases and the J gene lost 3 bases, with 10 bases spanning the gap. In DNA form, the CDR3 reads TGTGCCAGCAGACTAACTCAGACAGATACGCAGTATTTT. Residues: CASRLTQTDTQYF.

In this sample, this clone turned up once. This rearrangement joins TRBV6-5 to TRBJ1-3; TRBD1 is a possible D gene (5 bases). The CDR3 extends over 16 amino acids. V was cut by 3 bases and J by 2 bases, with 14 bases left in between. Germline V lookup: CDR1 MNHEY, CDR2 SVGAGI. CDR3 nucleotide sequence: TGTGCCAGCAGTTATCTTCAGGGACTAGCTGGAAACACCATATATTTT. Residues: CASSYLQGLAGNTIYF.

CDR3 loop: CASSTLRGGAYNEQFF. DNA of the CDR3: TGTGCCAGTAGTACACTTCGCGGGGGGGCTTACAATGAGCAGTTCTTC. The chain joins TRBV19 to TRBJ2-1, with TRBD2 matching over 9 bases. Germline V lookup: CDR1 LNHDA, CDR2 SQIVND (reference sequence). The CDR3 has 16 amino acids. V lost 4 bases, J lost 4 bases, and 8 bases stayed unmatched.

A single count supports this clone. V is TRBV30 and J is TRBJ2-5; perhaps TRBD1 as D (5 bases). V was pared by 6 bases and J by 5 bases, with 19 bases between. This CDR3 is built from 14 residues. Germline lookup yields CDR1 GTSNPN and CDR2 SVGIG (reference sequence). CDR3: CACHKPRASETQYF. The CDR3 DNA sequence: TGTGCCTGCCACAAGCCCAGGGCATCGGAGACCCAGTACTTC.

The rearrangement joins TRBV27 to TRBJ2-3; either TRBD1 or TRBD2 may fit D (5 bases each). The length of the CDR3 is 16 residues. V lost 0 bases to trimming and J lost 6 bases, with 16 bases between them. Germline V gene lookup returns CDR1 MNHEY and CDR2 SMNVEV (reference sequence). CDR3 residues: CASSLSPGRARDTQYF. The DNA of the CDR3 is TGTGCCAGCAGTTTATCGCCGGGGCGGGCCCGTGATACGCAGTATTTT.

The V gene is TRBV6-2 or TRBV6-3, the J gene TRBJ1-5; D not certain. V lost 5 bases and J 0 bases, leaving 8 bases between the germline ends. In germline, CDR1 is MNHEY, CDR2 SVGEGT. The CDR3 spans 14 residues. The CDR3, as DNA: TGTGCCAGCAGTGCGACCCATAGCAATCAGCCCCAGCATTTT. As protein: CASSATHSNQPQHF.

V and J are TRBV3-1 (or the pseudogene TRBV3-2) and TRBJ2-1; D is possibly TRBD1 (8 bases). Germline loops: CDR1 LGHDT, CDR2 YNNKEL (reference sequence). This CDR3 is built from 15 residues. Between the trimmed V and J ends, which lost 1 base and 7 bases, there was a span of 14 bases. The CDR3 DNA is TGTGCCAGCAGCCAAGGCACAGGGGGGGGTAATGAGCAGTTCTTC. The encoded protein is CASSQGTGGGNEQFF.

The rearrangement links TRBV11-2 to TRBJ1-6; no firm D call. Germline V CDR1 and CDR2: SGHAT, FQNNGV. This CDR3 contains 15 residues. The germline V and J ends were trimmed by 6 bases and 7 bases, with 16 bases remaining between them. The CDR3 loop is CASSLSVGFNSPLHF. CDR3 DNA sequence: TGTGCCAGCAGTTTAAGTGTGGGGTTCAATTCACCCCTCCACTTT.

This clone occurred once. This chain uses TRBV2 with TRBJ2-2; D call uncertain. Between the trimmed V and J ends, which lost 6 bases and 2 bases, there was a span of 10 bases. This CDR3 is 14 amino acids long. Germline CDR1 reads SNHLY; CDR2 reads FYNNEI. The DNA for the CDR3 is TGTGCCAGCAGCCAAGCGAGAAACACCGGGGAGCTGTTTTTT. As protein: CASSQARNTGELFF.